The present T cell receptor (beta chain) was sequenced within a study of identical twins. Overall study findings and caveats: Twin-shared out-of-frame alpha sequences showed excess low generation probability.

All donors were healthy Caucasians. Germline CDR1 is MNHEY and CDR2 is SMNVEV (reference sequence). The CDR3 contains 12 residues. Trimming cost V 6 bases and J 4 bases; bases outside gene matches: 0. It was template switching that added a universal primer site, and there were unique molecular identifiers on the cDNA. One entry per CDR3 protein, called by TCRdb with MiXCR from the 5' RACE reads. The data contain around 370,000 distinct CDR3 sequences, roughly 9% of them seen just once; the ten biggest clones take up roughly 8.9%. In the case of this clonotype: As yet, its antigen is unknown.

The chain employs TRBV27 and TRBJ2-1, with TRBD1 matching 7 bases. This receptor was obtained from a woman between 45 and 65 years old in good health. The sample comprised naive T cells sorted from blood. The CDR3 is CASRTGYNEQFF. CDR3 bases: TGTGCCAGCAGGACAGGGTACAATGAGCAGTTCTTC.